The T cell receptor (beta chain) under discussion was sequenced for a study of T cells after yellow fever vaccination. Across the study: Researchers used SMART-Seq v4 Ultra Low Input to prepare fractions that had low cell numbers. Study-wide findings and caveats: Just a small share of clonotypes turned up in the CD4 compartment as well as the CD8 compartment. After the booster, 95% to 98% of CD4 and more than 85% of CD8 primary-response clones were re-detected.

In TCRdb, the 5' RACE reads were re-called with MiXCR into one record per CDR3 protein. Of some 340,000 distinct CDR3 sequences in the sample, roughly 10% are singletons; the top ten hold under 4%. V trimming: 2 bases; J trimming: 5 bases; junction bases outside the gene matches: 8. The CDR3 is 15 amino acids. The germline CDR1 and CDR2 sequences are SEHNR and FQNEAQ (reference sequence). This clonotype was found many times. Its antigen is unidentified. The TCR sequence derives from a man younger than 35 who received the YFV17D yellow fever vaccine. The rearrangement links TRBV7-9 to TRBJ2-7; 8 nucleotides line up with TRBD2. The specimen comprised CD4+ T cells sorted from PBMCs, sampled 45 days after the yellow fever booster vaccination. The CDR3, as DNA: TGTGCCAGCAGCTTACCCGCCGAGCGGGGGAACGAGCAGTACTTC. Translation gives CASSLPAERGNEQYF.